This T cell receptor beta chain was observed in a study of blood T cells in healthy people across ages. This CDR3 region has 19 residues. The V end lost 3 bases, the J end lost 2 bases, and 24 bases lay between the germline ends. Germline V lookup: CDR1 SGHRS, CDR2 YFSETQ. With a J-beta primer mix and a sample-barcoded 5' primer, a second PCR ran roughly 6 to 11 cycles. One entry per CDR3 protein, called by TCRdb with MiXCR from the 5' RACE reads. This table holds about 730,000 distinct CDR3 sequences, approximately 39% found once. The clonotype was recovered from a woman aged 60 to 75 in good health. The sample taken for sequencing was blood. The chain is built from TRBV5-1 and TRBJ1-5; no clear D. CDR3 sequence reads: CASSYKPSVRRGGNQPQHF. The CDR3 DNA is TGCGCCAGCAGCTATAAACCTTCAGTAAGGAGAGGTGGCAATCAGCCCCAGCATTTT.